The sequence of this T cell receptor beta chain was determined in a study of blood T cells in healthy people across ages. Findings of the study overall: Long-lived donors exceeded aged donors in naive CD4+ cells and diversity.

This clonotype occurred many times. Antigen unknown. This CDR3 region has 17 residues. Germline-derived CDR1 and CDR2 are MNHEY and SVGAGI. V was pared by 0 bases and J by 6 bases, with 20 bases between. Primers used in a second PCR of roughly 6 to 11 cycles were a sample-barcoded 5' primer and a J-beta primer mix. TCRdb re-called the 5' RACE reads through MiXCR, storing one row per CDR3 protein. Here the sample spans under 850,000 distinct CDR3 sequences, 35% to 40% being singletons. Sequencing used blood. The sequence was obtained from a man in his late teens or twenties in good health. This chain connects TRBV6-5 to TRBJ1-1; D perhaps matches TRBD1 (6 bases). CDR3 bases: TGTGCCAGCAGTTACTCGGCGACAGGTCCGATGAGGCCTGAAGCTTTCTTT. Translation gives CASSYSATGPMRPEAFF.